The 5 T cell receptor beta chains below come from one sample, sequenced in a study of blood T cell repertoires in COVID-19. Sequencing used immunoSEQ multiplex PCR; TCRdb keeps in-frame clones, though not all of them. The top ten hold 0.55% to 0.6% of the sample, which has about 150,000 clones, more than 75% seen once. Sequencing input: peripheral blood. The receptors stem from a man aged 55 to 70 with COVID-19, enrolled during active disease.

The gene calls are TRBV14 and TRBJ2-5; D may be TRBD2 (5 bases). V dropped 4 bases and J dropped 2 bases, with 14 bases sitting between them. Germline V lookup: CDR1 SGHDN, CDR2 FVKESK. The CDR3 runs to 15 residues. This chain's CDR3 is CASSPRFTRQETQYF. The CDR3 DNA is TGTGCCAGCAGCCCGAGGTTCACTAGACAAGAGACCCAGTACTTC.

This chain uses TRBV28 with TRBJ2-7; a possible D gene is TRBD1 (6 bases). This CDR3 region has 13 residues. Germline V CDR1 and CDR2: MDHEN, SYDVKM. The ends were cut back, 7 bases at V and 9 bases at J, with 19 bases in the middle. CDR3 coding DNA: TGTGCCAGCACGCAGGGGCCCTTGGTCCCGCAGTACTTC. This gives the protein CASTQGPLVPQYF.

The chain recombines TRBV24-1 with TRBJ2-4; the D gene is possibly TRBD1 (6 bases). V was cut by 9 bases and J by 5 bases, with 10 bases left in between. This CDR3 is built from 12 residues. CDR1 is KGHDR, CDR2 SFDVKD, per germline. The CDR3 reads CATGTPENIQYF. CDR3 DNA: TGTGCCACCGGGACACCCGAAAACATTCAGTACTTC.

The V call is TRBV4-2, the J call TRBJ2-7; D may be TRBD1 (6 bases). V lost 2 bases to trimming and J lost 5 bases, with 16 bases between them. This CDR3 is built from 15 residues. Per germline, CDR1 LGHNA and CDR2 YNFKEQ. The CDR3 nucleotides read TGTGCCAGCAGCCAAATACAGGGTCTGATAGACGAGCAGTACTTC. Its translation is CASSQIQGLIDEQYF.

The chain has TRBV6-2 or TRBV6-3 and TRBJ2-7, with D perhaps TRBD2 (6 bases). This CDR3 region has 15 residues. The V end was cut by 6 bases, the J end by 4 bases, with 19 bases between. Germline V gives CDR1 MNHEY, CDR2 SVGEGT. The CDR3 spells CASSRGTATPYEQYF. CDR3 bases: TGTGCCAGCAGCCGCGGGACGGCGACCCCTTACGAGCAGTACTTC.